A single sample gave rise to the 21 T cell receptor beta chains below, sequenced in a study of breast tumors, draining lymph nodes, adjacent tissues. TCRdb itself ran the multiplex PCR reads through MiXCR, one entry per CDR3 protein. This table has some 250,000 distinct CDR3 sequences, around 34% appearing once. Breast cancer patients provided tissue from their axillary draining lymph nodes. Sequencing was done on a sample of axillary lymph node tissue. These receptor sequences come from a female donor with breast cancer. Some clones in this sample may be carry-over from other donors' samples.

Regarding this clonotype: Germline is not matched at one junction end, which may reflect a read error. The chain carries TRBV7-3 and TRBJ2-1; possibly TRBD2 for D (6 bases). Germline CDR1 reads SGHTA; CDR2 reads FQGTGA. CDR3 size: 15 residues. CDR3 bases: TGTGCCAGCAGCCGTAGCGGCCCAACTTACAATGAGCAGCTCTTC. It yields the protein CASSRSGPTYNEQLF.

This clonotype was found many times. The CDR3 nucleotides read TGTGCCAGCAGCTCGAGAACTAGCACAGATACGCAGTATTTT. Residues: CASSSRTSTDTQYF. The rearrangement uses TRBV7-6 and TRBJ2-3; D unresolved. Germline V lookup: CDR1 SGHVS, CDR2 FNYEAQ. V was cut by 4 bases and J by 0 bases, with 8 bases left in between. CDR3 length: 14 amino acids.

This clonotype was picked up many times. The CDR3 region is CASSEGLPGDPYEQYF. For the CDR3, the DNA is TGCGCCAGCAGCGAGGGACTTCCTGGGGATCCCTACGAGCAGTACTTC. The V gene is TRBV4-1, the J gene TRBJ2-7; D may be TRBD2 (6 bases). The length of the CDR3 is 16 residues. V was trimmed by 5 bases and J by 2 bases, leaving 19 bases between them. Per germline, CDR1 MGHRA and CDR2 YSYEKL.

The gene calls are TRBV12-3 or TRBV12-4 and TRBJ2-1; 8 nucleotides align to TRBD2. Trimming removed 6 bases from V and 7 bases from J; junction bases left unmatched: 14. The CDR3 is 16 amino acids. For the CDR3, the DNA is TGTGCCAGCAGCCCCCCCAGAAGCGGGAGTGGGAATGAGCAGTTCTTC. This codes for CASSPPRSGSGNEQFF.

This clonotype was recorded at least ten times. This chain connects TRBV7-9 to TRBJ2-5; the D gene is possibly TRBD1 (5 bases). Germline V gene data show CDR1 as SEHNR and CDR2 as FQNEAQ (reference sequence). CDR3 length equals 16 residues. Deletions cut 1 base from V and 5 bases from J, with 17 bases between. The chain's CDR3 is CASSLEPGFSRETQYF. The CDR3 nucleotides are TGTGCCAGCAGCTTAGAACCAGGGTTTTCAAGGGAGACCCAGTACTTC.

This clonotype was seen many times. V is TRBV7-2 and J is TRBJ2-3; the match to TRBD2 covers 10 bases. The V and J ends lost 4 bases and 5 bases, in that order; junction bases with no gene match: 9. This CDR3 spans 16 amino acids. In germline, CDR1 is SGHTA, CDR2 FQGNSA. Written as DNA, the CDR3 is TGTGCCAGCAGCTCATTAGCGGGGGGTGCGTTAGATACGCAGTATTTT. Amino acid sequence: CASSSLAGGALDTQYF.

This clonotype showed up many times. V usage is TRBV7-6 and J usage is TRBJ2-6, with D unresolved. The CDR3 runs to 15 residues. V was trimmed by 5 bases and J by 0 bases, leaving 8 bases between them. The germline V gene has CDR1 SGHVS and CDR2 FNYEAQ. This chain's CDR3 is CASSERVSGANVLTF. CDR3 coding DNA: TGTGCCAGCAGCGAACGAGTCTCTGGGGCCAACGTCCTGACTTTC.

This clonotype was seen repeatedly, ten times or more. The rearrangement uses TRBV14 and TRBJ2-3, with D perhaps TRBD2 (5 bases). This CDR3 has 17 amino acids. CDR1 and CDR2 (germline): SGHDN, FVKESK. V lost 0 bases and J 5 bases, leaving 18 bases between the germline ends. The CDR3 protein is CASSQEMRHYGIDTQYF. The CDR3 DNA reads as TGTGCCAGCAGCCAAGAGATGCGGCACTACGGGATAGATACGCAGTATTTT.

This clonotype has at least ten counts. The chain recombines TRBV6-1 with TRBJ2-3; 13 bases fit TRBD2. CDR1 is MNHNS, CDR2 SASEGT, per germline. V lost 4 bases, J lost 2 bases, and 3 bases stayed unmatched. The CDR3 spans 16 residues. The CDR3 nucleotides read TGTGCCAGCAGTGGGGGGACTAGCGGGGTCACAGATACGCAGTATTTT. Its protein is CASSGGTSGVTDTQYF.

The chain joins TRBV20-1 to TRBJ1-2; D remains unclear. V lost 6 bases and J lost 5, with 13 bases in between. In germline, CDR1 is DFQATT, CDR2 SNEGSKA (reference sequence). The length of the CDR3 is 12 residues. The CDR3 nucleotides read TGCAGTGCACCTAAACGGACGTATGGCTACACCTTC. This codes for CSAPKRTYGYTF.

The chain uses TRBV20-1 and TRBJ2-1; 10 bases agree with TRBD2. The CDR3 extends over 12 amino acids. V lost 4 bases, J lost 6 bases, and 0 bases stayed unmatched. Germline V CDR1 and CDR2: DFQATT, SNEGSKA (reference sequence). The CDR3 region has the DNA TGCAGTGCTACTAGCGGGAGCAATGAGCAGTTCTTC. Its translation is CSATSGSNEQFF.

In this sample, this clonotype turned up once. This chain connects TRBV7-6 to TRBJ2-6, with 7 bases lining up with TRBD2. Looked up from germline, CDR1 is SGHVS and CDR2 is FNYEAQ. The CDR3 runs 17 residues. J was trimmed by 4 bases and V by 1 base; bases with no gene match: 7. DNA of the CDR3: TGTGCCAGCAGCTTAGAGGGCGGGAGATCCGGGGCCAACGTCCTGACTTTC. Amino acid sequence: CASSLEGGRSGANVLTF.

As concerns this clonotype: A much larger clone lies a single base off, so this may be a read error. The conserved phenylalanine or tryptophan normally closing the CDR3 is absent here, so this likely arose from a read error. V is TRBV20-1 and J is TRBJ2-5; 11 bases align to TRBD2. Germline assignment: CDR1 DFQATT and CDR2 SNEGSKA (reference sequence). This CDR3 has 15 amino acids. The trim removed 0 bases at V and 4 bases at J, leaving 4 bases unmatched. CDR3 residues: CSARELAGAPETQYC. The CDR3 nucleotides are TGCAGTGCTAGAGAACTAGCGGGGGCACCAGAGACCCAGTACTGC.

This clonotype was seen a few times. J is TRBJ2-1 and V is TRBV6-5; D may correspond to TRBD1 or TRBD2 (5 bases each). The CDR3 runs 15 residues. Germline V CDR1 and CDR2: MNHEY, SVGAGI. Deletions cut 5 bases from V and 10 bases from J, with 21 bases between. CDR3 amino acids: CASSHGTEKIKEQFF. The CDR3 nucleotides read TGTGCCAGCAGTCACGGGACGGAGAAGATCAAGGAGCAGTTCTTC.

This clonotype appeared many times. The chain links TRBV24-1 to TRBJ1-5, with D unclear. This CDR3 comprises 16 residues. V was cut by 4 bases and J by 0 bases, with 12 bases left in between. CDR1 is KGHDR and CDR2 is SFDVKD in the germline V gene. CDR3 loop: CATSEPRGVSNQPQHF. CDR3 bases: TGTGCCACCAGTGAGCCCCGGGGAGTTAGCAATCAGCCCCAGCATTTT.

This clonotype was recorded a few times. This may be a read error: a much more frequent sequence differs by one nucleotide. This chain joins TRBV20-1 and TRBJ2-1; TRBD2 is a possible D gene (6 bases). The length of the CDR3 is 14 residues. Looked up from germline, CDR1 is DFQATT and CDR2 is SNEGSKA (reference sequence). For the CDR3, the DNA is TGCAGTGCCACCGCCAGCGGGTCCTACACTGAGCAGTTCTTC. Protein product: CSATASGSYTEQFF.

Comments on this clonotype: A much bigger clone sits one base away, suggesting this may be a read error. CDR3 nucleotides: TGTGCCAGCAGCCCTCACCATCCAGGCTCAGGGTTGCCCCACGAGCAGTACTTC. Translation gives CASSPHHPGSGLPHEQYF. The V call is TRBV7-6, the J call TRBJ2-7; possibly TRBD1 for D (5 bases). This CDR3 spans 18 amino acids. Trimming stripped 5 bases from V and 5 bases from J, with 28 bases between. CDR1 SGHVS and CDR2 FNYEAQ come from the germline V gene.

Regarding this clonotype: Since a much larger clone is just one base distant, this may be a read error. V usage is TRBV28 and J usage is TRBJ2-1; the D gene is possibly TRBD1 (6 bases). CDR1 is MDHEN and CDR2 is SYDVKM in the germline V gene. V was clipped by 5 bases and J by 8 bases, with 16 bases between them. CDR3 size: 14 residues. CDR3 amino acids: CASSAGTIQDEQFF. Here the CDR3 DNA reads TGTGCCAGCAGTGCCGGGACAATACAAGATGAGCAGTTCTTC.

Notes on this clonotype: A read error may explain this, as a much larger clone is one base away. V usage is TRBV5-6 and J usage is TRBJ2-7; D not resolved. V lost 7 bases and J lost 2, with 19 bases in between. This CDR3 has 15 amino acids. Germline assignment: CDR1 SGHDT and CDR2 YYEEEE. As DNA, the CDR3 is TGTGCCAGCTCACCATGGCCTGGGGTCCCCTACGAGCAGTACTTC. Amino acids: CASSPWPGVPYEQYF. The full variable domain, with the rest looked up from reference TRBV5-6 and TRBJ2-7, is DAGVTQSPTHLIKTRGQQVTLRCSPKSGHDTVSWYQQALGQGPQFIFQYYEEEERQRGNFPDRFSGHQFPNYSSELNVNALLLGDSALYLCASSPWPGVPYEQYFGPGTRLTVT.

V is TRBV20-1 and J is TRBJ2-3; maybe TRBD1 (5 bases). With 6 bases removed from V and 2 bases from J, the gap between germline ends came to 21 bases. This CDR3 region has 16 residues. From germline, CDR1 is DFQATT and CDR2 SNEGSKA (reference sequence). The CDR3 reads CSAAPSYGHTTDTQYF. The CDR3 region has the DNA TGCAGTGCCGCCCCCTCATATGGACACACCACAGATACGCAGTATTTT.

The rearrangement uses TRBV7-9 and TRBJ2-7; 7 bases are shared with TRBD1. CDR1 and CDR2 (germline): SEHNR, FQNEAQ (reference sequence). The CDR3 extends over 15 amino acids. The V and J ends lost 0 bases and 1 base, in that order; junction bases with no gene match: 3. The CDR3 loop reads CASSLAGGLSYEQYF. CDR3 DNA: TGTGCCAGCAGCTTAGCAGGGGGCCTGTCCTACGAGCAGTACTTC.